This TCR beta chain is from a study of shared clonotypes between healthy human individuals. Study conclusions and caveats: Generation probabilities were higher for clonotypes shared across all four sorted-subset donors than for unshared ones.

As for this clone: Its antigen is unknown.

Generated by immunoSEQ multiplex PCR, the TCRdb table keeps only in-frame clones and is missing some. This sample carries around 2.5 million clones, 80% to 95% of them seen once, and the ten largest clones take about 0.39%. This CDR3 region has 16 residues. From germline, CDR1 is SGHRS and CDR2 YFSETQ. The V gene lost 0 bases and the J gene lost 2 bases, with 9 bases spanning the gap. This clonotype was obtained from a man aged 18 to 29 in good health. Some clones in this sample may be carry-over from other donors' samples. The gene calls are TRBV5-1 and TRBJ2-6; maybe TRBD1 (5 bases). Sequences were obtained from naive CD4+ T cells from PBMCs. The subset was: CD45RA+ positively selected. CDR3 in amino acids: CASSLEGAAGANVLTF. DNA for the CDR3: TGCGCCAGCAGCTTGGAAGGGGCAGCTGGGGCCAACGTCCTGACTTTC.